Following are 12 T cell receptor beta chains from one sample sequenced in a study of cytomegalovirus exposure and HLA in healthy donors. Researchers ran the PCR with 60 Vbeta and 13 Jbeta primers. The protocol was immunoSEQ multiplex PCR, while the TCRdb copy is restricted to in-frame clones and leaves out a portion. The sample has some 100,000 clones, 74% seen once; the top ten hold about 9.9%. Sequencing used PBMCs. These receptors all stem from a woman aged 45-59 years in good health and CMV-seropositive.

The rearrangement links TRBV30 to TRBJ1-1; maybe TRBD1 (6 bases). The CDR3 contains 13 residues. The germline gives CDR1 GTSNPN, CDR2 SVGIG (reference sequence). Deletions cut 7 bases from V and 1 base from J, with 13 bases between. For the CDR3, the DNA is TGTGCCTCGTCGACAGGCAGGAACACTGAAGCTTTCTTT. As protein: CASSTGRNTEAFF. Together with reference TRBV30 and TRBJ1-1, the CDR3 gives the full variable domain: SQTIHQWPATLVQPVGSPLSLECTVEGTSNPNLYWYRQAAGRGLQLLFYSVGIGQISSEVPQNLSASRPQDRQFILSSKKLLLSDSGFYLCASSTGRNTEAFFGQGTRLTVV.

The rearrangement joins TRBV4-2 to TRBJ2-3; D might be TRBD1 (5 bases). The germline V gene encodes CDR1 LGHNA and CDR2 YNFKEQ. This CDR3 spans 18 amino acids. V was pared by 0 bases and J by 2 bases, with 18 bases between. The CDR3, as DNA: TGTGCCAGCAGCCAAGATTTCATTGGGGCTTCAACCACAGATACGCAGTATTTT. Amino acid sequence: CASSQDFIGASTTDTQYF.

V gene TRBV4-2 combines with J gene TRBJ2-1; D perhaps matches TRBD2 (6 bases). V was cut by 5 bases and J by 14 bases, with 22 bases left in between. CDR1 and CDR2 (germline): LGHNA, YNFKEQ. The CDR3 length is 14 residues. The CDR3 nucleotides read TGTGCCAGCAGCTCTACTGCGGGGACCGACAAAGAGTTCTTC. It yields the protein CASSSTAGTDKEFF.

The CDR3 coding sequence is TGTGCCAGCAGCCAAGATCGGGGGGACGAAAAACTGTTTTTT. This gives the protein CASSQDRGDEKLFF. The chain links TRBV4-2 to TRBJ1-4, with D perhaps matching TRBD1 (5 bases). The length of the CDR3 is 14 residues. V was cut by 0 bases and J by 8 bases, with 10 bases left in between. CDR1 and CDR2 from the germline V gene are LGHNA and YNFKEQ.

The V and J genes are TRBV12-5 and TRBJ1-5, with TRBD1 matching over 7 bases. Germline CDR1 and CDR2: LGHNT and FRNRAP. The CDR3 has 14 residues. V lost 6 bases and J lost 4; bases outside the gene matches: 6. CDR3: CASGEGQPNQPQHF. CDR3 in DNA: TGTGCTAGTGGGGAGGGACAGCCAAATCAGCCCCAGCATTTT.

V gene TRBV7-2 combines with J gene TRBJ2-7, with TRBD2 identical over 8 bases. Germline CDR1 is SGHTA and CDR2 is FQGNSA. Losses at the gene ends were 2 bases for V and 0 bases for J; bases not matched to a gene: 6. The CDR3 length is 16 residues. The CDR3 spells CASSLREAGASYEQYF. Written as DNA, the CDR3 is TGTGCCAGCAGCTTAAGGGAAGCGGGGGCCTCCTACGAGCAGTACTTC.

CDR3 DNA sequence: TGCGCCAGCAGCTTGGTCGGTTCAGAGACCCAGTACTTC. This sequence encodes CASSLVGSETQYF. The V call is TRBV5-1, the J call TRBJ2-5, with D uncertain. The germline CDR1 and CDR2 sequences are SGHRS and YFSETQ. The CDR3 spans 13 residues. V was cut by 0 bases and J by 4 bases, with 7 bases left in between.

CDR3 in DNA: TGTGCCAGCAGCTTTAGTCAGGGTATCGACACTGAAGCTTTCTTT. Protein: CASSFSQGIDTEAFF. This chain links TRBV7-2 with TRBJ1-1, with D possibly matching TRBD1 (5 bases). Germline V gene sequence: CDR1 SGHTA, CDR2 FQGNSA. This CDR3 is built from 15 residues. V was clipped by 3 bases and J by 3 bases, with 14 bases between them. Using reference TRBV7-2 and TRBJ1-1 for the parts outside the CDR3, the full variable domain is GAGVSQSPSNKVTEKGKDVELRCDPISGHTALYWYRQSLGQGLEFLIYFQGNSAPDKSGLPSDRFSAERTGGSVSTLTIQRTQQEDSAVYLCASSFSQGIDTEAFFGQGTRLTVV.

This clone turned up a few times. The chain couples TRBV4-2 to TRBJ1-6; D may be TRBD1 (6 bases). V was cut by 4 bases and J by 6 bases, with 13 bases left in between. In germline, CDR1 is LGHNA, CDR2 YNFKEQ. The CDR3 contains 15 residues. DNA for the CDR3: TGTGCCAGCAGCCTCCCCGGACAGCCTAATTCACCCCTCCACTTT. It specifies CASSLPGQPNSPLHF.

This clone was found once. The chain is built from TRBV5-1 and TRBJ2-7; 9 bases line up with TRBD1. This CDR3 has 14 residues. The V and J ends lost 4 bases and 4 bases, in that order; junction bases with no gene match: 6. Germline V gives CDR1 SGHRS, CDR2 YFSETQ. The CDR3 reads CASSPGTGIYEQYF. CDR3 DNA: TGCGCCAGCAGCCCCGGGACAGGGATTTACGAGCAGTACTTC. Using reference TRBV5-1 and TRBJ2-7 for the parts outside the CDR3, the full variable domain is KAGVTQTPRYLIKTRGQQVTLSCSPISGHRSVSWYQQTPGQGLQFLFEYFSETQRNKGNFPGRFSGRQFSNSRSEMNVSTLELGDSALYLCASSPGTGIYEQYFGPGTRLTVT.

The rearrangement joins TRBV28 to TRBJ2-1; TRBD2 is a possible D gene (5 bases). The CDR3 runs to 15 residues. V gave up 2 bases and J gave up 7 bases, with 15 bases separating them. In germline, CDR1 is MDHEN, CDR2 SYDVKM. CDR3 loop: CASSLSEMRANEQFF. The CDR3 coding sequence is TGTGCCAGCAGTTTAAGCGAGATGAGGGCTAATGAGCAGTTCTTC.

CDR3 coding DNA: TGCGCCAGCAGCTTTGACAGGACCGGCTCCTACGAGCAGTACTTC. Its translation: CASSFDRTGSYEQYF. The chain uses TRBV5-1 and TRBJ2-7, with a weak D call TRBD1 (6 bases). The V gene's germline CDR1 is SGHRS and CDR2 YFSETQ. V was clipped by 2 bases and J by 0 bases, with 12 bases between them. CDR3 size: 15 residues.